This T cell receptor beta chain was retrieved from a study of T-cell memory formation after mild COVID-19. Turning to the study itself: The study found TCR clusters largely donor specific. Study-wide results and limits: That cross-reactive memory joined was suggested by some responding clones appearing in pre-infection memory. Among contracting clones, CD4+ were mainly CM/EM and CD8+ enriched in EMRA.

In its sample, this clonotype was seen a few times. Antigen: not known. Trimming removed 6 bases at V and 10 bases at J, with 15 bases between. Germline loops: CDR1 LNHDA, CDR2 SQIVND (reference sequence). The CDR3 loop spans 13 amino acids. TCRalpha and TCRbeta libraries used 5'RACE with constant-segment primers and UMIs. TCRdb re-called the 5' RACE reads through MiXCR, storing one row per CDR3 protein. The repertoire holds hundreds of thousands of distinct CDR3 sequences, with about a sixth as singletons. This receptor was taken from a man between 18 and 35 years old who had mild COVID-19 (a few samples of this study predate the infection). Cell type and time point are not known. This chain links TRBV19 with TRBJ1-4; D is unclear. The sequencing input was PBMCs or a T cell subset sorted from them (not recorded which). The CDR3 bases are TGTGCCAGTAGAAAGTCGGGGATCGGAAAACTGTTTTTT. It translates to CASRKSGIGKLFF.